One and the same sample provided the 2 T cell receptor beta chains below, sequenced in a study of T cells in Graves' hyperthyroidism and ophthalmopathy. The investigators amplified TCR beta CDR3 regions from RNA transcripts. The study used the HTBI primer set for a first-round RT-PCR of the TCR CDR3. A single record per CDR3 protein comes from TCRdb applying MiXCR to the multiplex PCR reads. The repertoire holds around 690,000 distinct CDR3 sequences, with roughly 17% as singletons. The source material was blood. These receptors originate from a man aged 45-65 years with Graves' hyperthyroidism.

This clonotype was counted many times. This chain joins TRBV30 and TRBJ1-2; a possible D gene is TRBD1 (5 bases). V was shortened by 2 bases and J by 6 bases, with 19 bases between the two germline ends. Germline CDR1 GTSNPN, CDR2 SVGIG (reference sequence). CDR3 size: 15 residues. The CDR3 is CAWSRVKEGRDGYTF. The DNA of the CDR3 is TGTGCCTGGAGTAGGGTAAAGGAGGGGCGAGATGGCTACACCTTC. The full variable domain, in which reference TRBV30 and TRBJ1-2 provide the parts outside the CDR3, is SQTIHQWPATLVQPVGSPLSLECTVEGTSNPNLYWYRQAAGRGLQLLFYSVGIGQISSEVPQNLSASRPQDRQFILSSKKLLLSDSGFYLCAWSRVKEGRDGYTFGSGTRLTVV.

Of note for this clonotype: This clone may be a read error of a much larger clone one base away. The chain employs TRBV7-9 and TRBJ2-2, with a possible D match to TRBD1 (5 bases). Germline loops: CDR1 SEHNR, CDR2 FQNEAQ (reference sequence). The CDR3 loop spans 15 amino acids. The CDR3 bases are TGTGCCAGCAGCTCTAGGGCAGGGTACACCGAGGAGCTGTTTTTT. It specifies CASSSRAGYTEELFF.